The following is a T cell receptor (beta chain) sequence with its context. Its target is not known. The sample belongs to a study of T cells in Graves' hyperthyroidism and ophthalmopathy. Inclusion characteristics of ophthalmopathy patients comprised a Clinical Activity Score of at least 3, a NOSPECS grade of at least 4, and duration under 3 months. Study results and limitations: Separating ophthalmopathy from stable hyperthyroidism was achieved by a 13 V-J model. Also found in blood were most expanded thyroid clonotypes above 0.001.

RNA transcripts gave rise to amplified TCR beta CDR3 regions. The TCR CDR3 was amplified in a first-round RT-PCR using the HTBI primer set. TCRdb fed the multiplex PCR reads into MiXCR, producing one record per CDR3 protein. The sample holds hundreds of thousands of distinct CDR3 sequences, approximately 15% seen once. V was clipped by 1 base and J by 2 bases; unmatched bases: 1. Germline V CDR1 and CDR2: KGHDR, SFDVKD. CDR3 length: 16 amino acids. Sequencing used blood. This clonotype originated in a man aged 18 to 29 with Graves' ophthalmopathy. The chain employs TRBV24-1 and TRBJ2-5; 12 nucleotides align to TRBD2. CDR3 loop: CATSDFGTSGQETQYF. In nucleotides, the CDR3 is TGTGCCACCAGTGATTTCGGGACTAGCGGGCAAGAGACCCAGTACTTC.